Listed here are 25 T cell receptor beta chains from one sample, sequenced in a study of blood T cell repertoires in COVID-19 (dated by TCRdb to the early 2020s). The library relied on the immunoSEQ multiplex PCR assay. Entries here come from immuneACCESS through TCRdb and include only in-frame sequences with V and J called. Some clones fail to appear in such tables; in the studies checked, an unresolved V gene covers under half of the shortfall, and the cause of the remainder is unknown. This sample lists 100,000 to 150,000 clones; around 88% were detected once. Of the sample, more than 15% falls within the top ten clones. The sequenced sample was peripheral blood. These receptors originate from a man aged 50 or older with active or convalescent COVID-19.

The chain links TRBV7-2 to TRBJ1-1, with D hard to call. CDR3 size: 15 residues. Between the trimmed V and J ends, which lost 9 bases and 4 bases, there was a span of 21 bases. CDR1 is SGHTA, CDR2 FQGNSA, per germline. In DNA form, the CDR3 reads TGTGCCAGTCTGCGCACCCTGAACGGCGGCACTGAAGCTTTCTTT. Translated, it gives CASLRTLNGGTEAFF.

The V gene is TRBV5-4, the J gene TRBJ2-1; D is unresolved. The CDR3 sequence is 15 residues long. V lost 0 bases, J lost 6 bases, and 13 bases lay in between. Germline CDR1 SGHNT, CDR2 YYREEE (reference sequence). The CDR3 bases are TGTGCCAGCAGCTTGGGAGGTCCAGTGTTCAATGAGCAGTTCTTC. The encoded protein is CASSLGGPVFNEQFF.

The chain carries TRBV6-5 and TRBJ1-4, with 7 bases fitting TRBD1. CDR1 MNHEY and CDR2 SVGAGI come from the germline V gene. J was trimmed by 7 bases and V by 7 bases; bases with no gene match: 12. The CDR3 is 15 residues long. DNA for the CDR3: TGTGCCAGCACCCGACGCGACAGGGTGGGTGAAAAACTGTTTTTT. This translates into CASTRRDRVGEKLFF.

The chain combines TRBV25-1 with TRBJ1-6; possible D gene TRBD1, 6 bases. The ends were cut back, 4 bases at V and 6 bases at J, with 13 bases in the middle. The CDR3 contains 15 residues. The germline V gene has CDR1 MGHDK and CDR2 SYGVNS. The CDR3 loop is CASSAAGVSNSPLHF. The CDR3 DNA follows: TGTGCCAGCAGTGCTGCAGGGGTGAGTAATTCACCCCTCCACTTT.

The chain couples TRBV3-1 (or the pseudogene TRBV3-2) to TRBJ2-5; 8 bases agree with TRBD1. CDR3 length equals 17 residues. J was trimmed by 2 bases and V by 3 bases; bases with no gene match: 11. CDR1 and CDR2 (germline): LGHDT, YNNKEL (reference sequence). CDR3: CASSQARDRRGQETQYF. CDR3 nucleotide sequence: TGTGCCAGCAGCCAGGCCCGGGACAGGAGAGGGCAAGAGACCCAGTACTTC.

This rearrangement joins TRBV24-1 to TRBJ2-1; TRBD1 is a possible D gene (5 bases). V was cut by 4 bases and J by 5 bases, with 11 bases left in between. The CDR3 extends over 14 amino acids. Germline values: CDR1 KGHDR, CDR2 SFDVKD. For the CDR3, the DNA is TGTGCCACCAGTGACCCGGACACAAACAATGAGCAGTTCTTC. Protein: CATSDPDTNNEQFF.

V is TRBV11-2 and J is TRBJ1-4; D not certain. The V gene's germline CDR1 is SGHAT and CDR2 FQNNGV. The CDR3 covers 13 residues. The ends were cut back, 5 bases at V and 7 bases at J, with 11 bases in the middle. The DNA of the CDR3 is TGTGCCAGCAGCCGAGGATGGAGTGAAAAACTGTTTTTT. This gives the protein CASSRGWSEKLFF.

V usage is TRBV15 and J usage is TRBJ1-5; D gene uncertain. In germline, CDR1 is LNHNV, CDR2 YYDKDF (reference sequence). The CDR3 is made up of 12 amino acids. Trimming pared 7 bases from V and 3 bases from J, leaving 7 bases between. CDR3 sequence: CATKRINQPQHF. DNA of the CDR3: TGTGCCACCAAGAGGATCAATCAGCCCCAGCATTTT.

The J gene is TRBJ1-1, the V gene TRBV7-2, with 8 bases aligning to TRBD1. Germline V gene lookup returns CDR1 SGHTA and CDR2 FQGNSA. V shed 5 bases, J shed 5 bases, and the junction held 4 bases outside the gene matches. The CDR3 is 13 amino acids. CDR3 DNA sequence: TGTGCCAGCAGCCTGTGGACAGGGACTGAAGCTTTCTTT. Protein: CASSLWTGTEAFF.

The V gene is TRBV6-6, the J gene TRBJ2-7, with 8 bases fitting TRBD1. Germline values: CDR1 MNHNY, CDR2 SVGAGI (reference sequence). V shed 6 bases, J shed 4 bases, and the junction held 8 bases outside the gene matches. The CDR3 has 14 amino acids. The CDR3, as DNA: TGTGCCAGCAGCTCATCAGGGGGCGGTTACGAGCAGTACTTC. Translated, it gives CASSSSGGGYEQYF.

The rearrangement uses TRBV6-5 and TRBJ2-2; 7 nucleotides agree with TRBD2. The CDR3 runs to 14 residues. Germline V lookup: CDR1 MNHEY, CDR2 SVGAGI. V lost 2 bases to trimming and J lost 5 bases; unmatched junction nucleotides: 2. The CDR3 protein is CASSYAGETGELFF. The CDR3, as DNA: TGTGCCAGCAGTTACGCGGGAGAAACCGGGGAGCTGTTTTTT.

This clone was picked up a small number of times. The chain carries TRBV24-1 and TRBJ1-3; 7 bases line up with TRBD1. V shed 7 bases, J shed 7 bases, and the junction held 3 bases outside the gene matches. This CDR3 contains 12 residues. CDR1 is KGHDR, CDR2 SFDVKD, per germline. The CDR3 region has the DNA TGTGCCACCAGCCCAGGGGGGAACACCATATATTTT. Translating it yields CATSPGGNTIYF.

This clone was recorded only once. The J gene is TRBJ2-7, the V gene TRBV29-1, with 7 bases aligning to TRBD2. This CDR3 is 13 amino acids long. The germline V gene encodes CDR1 SQVTM and CDR2 ANQGSEA. The V and J ends lost 4 bases and 7 bases, in that order; junction bases with no gene match: 10. The CDR3, as DNA: TGCAGCGTTGTGGATTCCCTCGGGAGGGAGCAGTACTTC. Its protein product is CSVVDSLGREQYF.

The V call is TRBV5-1, the J call TRBJ1-3; D might be TRBD1 (5 bases). This CDR3 region has 15 residues. Looked up from germline, CDR1 is SGHRS and CDR2 is YFSETQ. V was trimmed by 0 bases and J by 7 bases, leaving 14 bases between them. The CDR3 sequence is CASSLDRPPRNTIYF. The CDR3 DNA sequence: TGCGCCAGCAGCTTGGACAGGCCTCCACGGAACACCATATATTTT. Variable domain in full (rest from reference TRBV5-1 and TRBJ1-3): KAGVTQTPRYLIKTRGQQVTLSCSPISGHRSVSWYQQTPGQGLQFLFEYFSETQRNKGNFPGRFSGRQFSNSRSEMNVSTLELGDSALYLCASSLDRPPRNTIYFGEGSWLTVV.

The chain carries TRBV21-1 and TRBJ2-7; TRBD1, the table's D call, lacks a check against the DNA. TRBV21-1 is an annotated pseudogene. The CDR3 totals 17 residues. CDR3 amino acids: CASSTSGVVNSSYEQYF. DNA for the CDR3: TGTGCCAGCAGCACCTCTGGTGTAGTCAACAGCTCCTACGAGCAGTACTTC.

This chain uses TRBV7-2 with TRBJ2-5, with D perhaps matching TRBD1 (6 bases). Trimming cost V 2 bases and J 7 bases, with 17 bases left between them. CDR3 size: 15 residues. CDR1 is SGHTA, CDR2 FQGNSA, per germline. The CDR3 nucleotides are TGTGCCAGCAGCTTATCAGGGAACAGGGAAGGGACCCAGTACTTC. It codes for CASSLSGNREGTQYF.

The chain combines TRBV5-1 with TRBJ2-5; possible D gene TRBD1, 5 bases. The V end lost 2 bases, the J end lost 0 bases, and 14 bases lay between the germline ends. The CDR3 consists of 16 residues. CDR1 is SGHRS, CDR2 YFSETQ, per germline. The CDR3 spells CASSFRQREYQETQYF. The CDR3, as DNA: TGCGCCAGCAGCTTCCGACAGAGAGAATACCAAGAGACCCAGTACTTC.

The DNA for the CDR3 is TGCGCCAGCAGCCCAGTAGCGGGAGTAGATGGTGAGCAGTTCTTC. Its protein product is CASSPVAGVDGEQFF. V is TRBV5-1 and J is TRBJ2-1, with 9 bases matching TRBD2. After removal of 4 bases from V and 9 bases from J, the junction contained 11 bases not matched to a gene. There are 15 residues in the CDR3. CDR1 is SGHRS, CDR2 YFSETQ, per germline.

The chain is built from TRBV6-4 and TRBJ2-2, with D tentatively TRBD1 (5 bases). Trimming cost V 3 bases and J 0 bases, with 8 bases left between them. This CDR3 comprises 15 residues. Germline CDR1 MRHNA, CDR2 SNTAGT. CDR3 nucleotides: TGTGCCAGCAGTGATTTAGGGGCGAACACCGGGGAGCTGTTTTTT. Protein: CASSDLGANTGELFF.

In its sample, this clone was seen a few times. V and J are TRBV11-3 and TRBJ2-1; 9 bases fit TRBD2. Germline CDR1 and CDR2: SGHNT and YENEEA. This CDR3 comprises 16 residues. The V segment lost 1 base and the J segment 1 base; nucleotides outside the gene matches: 2. CDR3 nucleotides: TGTGCCAGCAGCTTAGGGCTAGCGGGATCCTACAATGAGCAGTTCTTC. Residues: CASSLGLAGSYNEQFF. Combining the CDR3 with reference TRBV11-3 and TRBJ2-1 gives the whole variable domain EAGVVQSPRYKIIEKKQPVAFWCNPISGHNTLYWYLQNLGQGPELLIRYENEEAVDDSQLPKDRFSAERLKGVDSTLKIQPAELGDSAVYLCASSLGLAGSYNEQFFGPGTRLTVL.

The chain uses TRBV7-2 and TRBJ2-7, with 9 bases aligning to TRBD1. V dropped 2 bases and J dropped 2; count of bases not matched to a gene: 7. Germline CDR1 is SGHTA and CDR2 is FQGNSA. The CDR3 sequence is 16 residues long. Here the CDR3 reads CASSLRPGTGTYEQYF. CDR3 DNA: TGTGCCAGCAGCTTAAGACCCGGGACAGGGACCTACGAGCAGTACTTC.

This chain joins TRBV12-3 or TRBV12-4 and TRBJ2-1, with 12 bases fitting TRBD2. Trimming cost V 6 bases and J 8 bases; bases outside gene matches: 2. The CDR3 covers 13 residues. In nucleotides, the CDR3 is TGTGCCAGCAGACTAGCGGGAGGTGATGAGCAGTTCTTC. This encodes CASRLAGGDEQFF.

This clone was seen only once. The V call is TRBV19, the J call TRBJ1-4; D gene unclear. V was cut by 5 bases and J by 0 bases, with 13 bases left in between. The germline V gene encodes CDR1 LNHDA and CDR2 SQIVND (reference sequence). The CDR3 extends over 16 amino acids. The CDR3: CASSPHGPATNEKLFF. The DNA for the CDR3 is TGTGCCAGTAGTCCCCATGGGCCAGCAACTAATGAAAAACTGTTTTTT.

The rearrangement joins TRBV6-1 to TRBJ2-7; possibly TRBD1 for D (7 bases). V lost 3 bases and J lost 4, with 19 bases in between. Germline assignment: CDR1 MNHNS and CDR2 SASEGT. The CDR3 spans 16 residues. The CDR3 protein is CASSEGQATGRYEQYF. DNA for the CDR3: TGTGCCAGCAGTGAGGGGCAGGCGACAGGGAGGTACGAGCAGTACTTC.

J is TRBJ2-1 and V is TRBV27; TRBD1 agrees at 7 bases. V shed 5 bases, J shed 4 bases, and the junction held 11 bases outside the gene matches. This CDR3 contains 16 residues. Germline V gene data show CDR1 as MNHEY and CDR2 as SMNVEV (reference sequence). The CDR3 is CASSPGGRGTYNEQFF. The CDR3 DNA sequence: TGTGCCAGCAGTCCTGGGGGCAGGGGGACGTACAATGAGCAGTTCTTC.